One and the same sample provided the 18 T cell receptor beta chains below, sequenced in a study of response to subunit inactivated influenza vaccine (dated by TCRdb to 2017 to 2018). Library construction relied on RT-PCR. The instrument was an Illumina HiSeq 2500. TCRdb's own reprocessing of the public reads used fastp at Q25 and MiXCR and kept productive beta chains. Each entry merges the rows of one CDR3 protein and shows their most common DNA and genes. This sample gives fewer than 700,000 distinct CDR3 sequences in total; 10% to 15% of them show up just once. The biggest ten clones account for about an eighth of the sample. The time point label, as the study defines it: more than 35 days after influenza vaccine administration. The input for sequencing was PBMCs from blood, taken roughly 6 weeks after vaccination. These receptors originate from a man aged 50 or older who received an inactivated influenza vaccine. Donor details come from another sample of the same person, matched by shared clones.

V usage is TRBV10-3 and J usage is TRBJ2-7; 14 bases line up with TRBD2. The CDR3 is made up of 16 amino acids. Germline loops: CDR1 ENHRY, CDR2 SYGVKD. Unmatched junction bases numbered 16, after V lost 6 bases and J lost 12 bases. The CDR3 loop is CAIRPGLAGENPRMYF. For the CDR3, the DNA is TGTGCCATCAGACCGGGACTAGCGGGAGAGAACCCCAGAATGTACTTC.

V usage is TRBV7-2 and J usage is TRBJ1-6, with D unclear. The CDR3 is made up of 15 amino acids. The V gene lost 0 bases and the J gene lost 5 bases, with 8 bases spanning the gap. In germline, CDR1 is SGHTA, CDR2 FQGNSA. Here the CDR3 DNA reads TGTGCCAGCAGCTTAGCGGGTGTTGATAATTCACCCCTCCACTTT. This gives the protein CASSLAGVDNSPLHF.

This clonotype was seen only a few times. The chain employs TRBV6-5 and TRBJ1-2; D unresolved. Germline values: CDR1 MNHEY, CDR2 SVGAGI. The V and J ends lost 2 bases and 4 bases respectively, with 14 bases between them. This CDR3 has 15 amino acids. This CDR3 is CASSYGPLSLYGYTF. DNA of the CDR3: TGTGCCAGCAGTTACGGGCCCCTATCACTCTATGGCTACACCTTC.

This clonotype was recorded many times. The rearrangement uses TRBV5-6 and TRBJ2-1, with D possibly matching TRBD1 (5 bases). V lost 2 bases and J lost 3, with 12 bases in between. The CDR3 extends over 15 amino acids. Germline CDR1 reads SGHDT; CDR2 reads YYEEEE. CDR3 coding DNA: TGTGCCAGCAGCTTATTGCAGGGTCTCTACAATGAGCAGTTCTTC. Translated, it gives CASSLLQGLYNEQFF.

This clonotype was recorded many times. The chain carries TRBV5-1 and TRBJ2-4; D possibly matches TRBD1 or TRBD2 (5 bases each). The V and J ends lost 0 bases and 8 bases respectively, with 12 bases between them. The CDR3 consists of 14 residues. The germline V gene encodes CDR1 SGHRS and CDR2 YFSETQ. The CDR3 loop is CASSLAWLGDIQYF. CDR3 in DNA: TGCGCCAGCAGCTTGGCCTGGCTGGGGGACATTCAGTACTTC.

V usage is TRBV11-2 and J usage is TRBJ2-5, with TRBD1 matching over 12 bases. Unmatched junction bases numbered 23, after V lost 8 bases and J lost 4 bases. CDR3 length equals 20 residues. Germline CDR1 is SGHAT and CDR2 is FQNNGV. The CDR3 nucleotides read TGTGCCAGCGAATCCGTCGCGGGGGGAGGGACAGGGGGCGCACGAGAGACCCAGTACTTC. Translating it yields CASESVAGGGTGGARETQYF. Full variable domain (missing parts from reference TRBV11-2 and TRBJ2-5): EAGVAQSPRYKIIEKRQSVAFWCNPISGHATLYWYQQILGQGPKLLIQFQNNGVVDDSQLPKDRFSAERLKGVDSTLKIQPAKLEDSAVYLCASESVAGGGTGGARETQYFGPGTRLLVL.

This clonotype was counted ten times or more. This chain links TRBV7-2 with TRBJ2-5; 14 bases are shared with TRBD2. The CDR3 extends over 16 amino acids. Germline CDR1 reads SGHTA; CDR2 reads FQGNSA. Unmatched junction bases numbered 4, after V lost 0 bases and J lost 7 bases. CDR3 sequence reads: CASSLAPTSGGGTQYF. In DNA, the CDR3 is TGTGCCAGCAGCTTAGCGCCGACTAGCGGGGGGGGGACCCAGTACTTC.

The chain recombines TRBV18 with TRBJ2-3; no definite D call. The CDR3 spans 14 residues. Trimming left V 3 bases short and J 3 bases short, with 10 bases between. Per germline, CDR1 KGHSH and CDR2 LQKENI. CDR3 in amino acids: CASSPYQKTDTQYF. The DNA for the CDR3 is TGTGCCAGCTCACCTTACCAGAAAACAGATACGCAGTATTTT.

This clonotype was observed a handful of times. The CDR3 DNA sequence: TGTGCCAGCAGCTTAGAGGCGGGGGGCCTGGAGACCCAGTACTTC. Its protein is CASSLEAGGLETQYF. The rearrangement joins TRBV7-6 to TRBJ2-5, with TRBD2 identical over 8 bases. The J segment lost 5 bases and the V segment lost 1 base, leaving 6 bases of the junction unmatched. Germline V gene lookup returns CDR1 SGHVS and CDR2 FNYEAQ. The CDR3 is 15 amino acids.

The CDR3 region is CASSLYQGSGTGELFF. CDR3 nucleotide sequence: TGTGCCAGCAGCTTATATCAGGGGTCTGGCACCGGGGAGCTGTTTTTT. The chain is built from TRBV5-6 and TRBJ2-2; perhaps TRBD1 as D (6 bases). Germline-derived CDR1 and CDR2 are SGHDT and YYEEEE. V was clipped by 2 bases and J by 4 bases, with 15 bases between them. The CDR3 runs 16 residues.

This clonotype was picked up many times. The rearrangement uses TRBV27 and TRBJ2-7, with a possible D match to TRBD1 (6 bases). Trimming stripped 8 bases from V and 0 bases from J, with 14 bases between. Germline CDR1 is MNHEY and CDR2 is SMNVEV (reference sequence). The CDR3 extends over 14 amino acids. Written as DNA, the CDR3 is TGTGCCAGCCATTCCAGGGGAAGCTCCTACGAGCAGTACTTC. Its protein is CASHSRGSSYEQYF.

This chain joins TRBV6-2 or TRBV6-3 and TRBJ2-7, with TRBD1 matching 10 bases. Germline lookup yields CDR1 MNHEY and CDR2 SVGEGT. The CDR3 has 16 amino acids. V dropped 7 bases and J dropped 4; count of bases not matched to a gene: 13. CDR3 bases: TGTGCCAGCACCCCCTATCTTGGGACAGGGGCTTACGAGCAGTACTTC. Its protein is CASTPYLGTGAYEQYF.

The sample holds a few counts of this clonotype. The chain has TRBV9 and TRBJ2-5; 10 bases are shared with TRBD2. Trimming at V came to 0 bases and at J to 5 bases, leaving 7 bases not matched to a gene. CDR1 and CDR2 from the germline V gene are SGDLS and YYNGEE. The CDR3 has 16 residues. CDR3 protein: CASSVDSGRSWETQYF. In DNA form, the CDR3 reads TGTGCCAGCAGCGTAGATAGCGGGAGGTCTTGGGAGACCCAGTACTTC.

The rearrangement joins TRBV5-6 to TRBJ2-5; 12 nucleotides agree with TRBD2. The CDR3 runs to 18 residues. CDR1 SGHDT and CDR2 YYEEEE come from the germline V gene. J was trimmed by 1 base and V by 0 bases; bases with no gene match: 7. The CDR3 loop is CASSLDQLTSGGQETQYF. CDR3 bases: TGTGCCAGCAGCTTGGACCAATTGACTAGCGGGGGCCAAGAGACCCAGTACTTC. Variable domain in full (rest from reference TRBV5-6 and TRBJ2-5): DAGVTQSPTHLIKTRGQQVTLRCSPKSGHDTVSWYQQALGQGPQFIFQYYEEEERQRGNFPDRFSGHQFPNYSSELNVNALLLGDSALYLCASSLDQLTSGGQETQYFGPGTRLLVL.

The rearrangement links TRBV5-1 to TRBJ2-2; D uncertain. Trimming stripped 5 bases from V and 8 bases from J, with 22 bases between. Per the germline V gene, CDR1 is SGHRS and CDR2 is YFSETQ. The CDR3 is 16 amino acids. CDR3 bases: TGCGCCAGCAGGCGCAGCGACGTTCGGGCACAAGGGGAGCTGTTTTTT. It translates to CASRRSDVRAQGELFF.

This clonotype was recorded a few times. The gene calls are TRBV4-2 and TRBJ2-7, with 9 bases identical to TRBD1. Germline CDR1 and CDR2: LGHNA and YNFKEQ. The CDR3 extends over 15 amino acids. Trimming at V came to 0 bases and at J to 0 bases, leaving 0 bases not matched to a gene. CDR3 region: CASSQEGQGSYEQYF. The CDR3 DNA reads TGTGCCAGCAGCCAAGAGGGACAGGGCTCCTACGAGCAGTACTTC.

This clonotype was seen more than once but under ten times. This sequence joins TRBV12-3 or TRBV12-4 and TRBJ2-1; 10 nucleotides align to TRBD2. Trimming cost V 1 base and J 10 bases; bases outside gene matches: 10. The CDR3 totals 16 residues. CDR3 amino acids: CASSLVAGGPWGEQFF. CDR3 coding DNA: TGTGCCAGCAGTTTAGTAGCGGGAGGCCCGTGGGGAGAGCAGTTCTTC.

V is TRBV20-1 and J is TRBJ1-1; TRBD1 agrees at 7 bases. The CDR3 is 14 amino acids. Trimming took 0 bases from V and 11 from J; bases not matched to a gene: 12. Germline V gene data show CDR1 as DFQATT and CDR2 as SNEGSKA (reference sequence). The DNA of the CDR3 is TGCAGTGCTAGAGACCAAGGACAGGCCGAGTGGGCTTTCTTT. It encodes CSARDQGQAEWAFF.